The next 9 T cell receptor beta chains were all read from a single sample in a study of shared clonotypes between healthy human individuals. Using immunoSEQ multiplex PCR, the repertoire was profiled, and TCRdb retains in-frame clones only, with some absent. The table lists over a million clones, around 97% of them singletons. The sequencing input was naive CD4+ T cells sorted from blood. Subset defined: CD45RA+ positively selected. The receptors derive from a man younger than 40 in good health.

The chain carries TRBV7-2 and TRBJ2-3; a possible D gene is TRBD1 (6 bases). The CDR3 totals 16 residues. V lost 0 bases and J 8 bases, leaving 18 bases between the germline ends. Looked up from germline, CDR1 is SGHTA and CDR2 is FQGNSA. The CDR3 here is CASSLAGGARIATQYF. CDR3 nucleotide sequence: TGTGCCAGCAGCTTAGCAGGGGGTGCCCGGATCGCTACGCAGTATTTT.

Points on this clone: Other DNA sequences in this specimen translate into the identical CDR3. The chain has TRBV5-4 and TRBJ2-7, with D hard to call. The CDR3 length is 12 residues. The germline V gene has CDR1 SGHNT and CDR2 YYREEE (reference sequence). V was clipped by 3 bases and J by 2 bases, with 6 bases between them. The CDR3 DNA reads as TGTGCCAGCAGCTCAGGAACCTACGAGCAGTACTTC. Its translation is CASSSGTYEQYF.

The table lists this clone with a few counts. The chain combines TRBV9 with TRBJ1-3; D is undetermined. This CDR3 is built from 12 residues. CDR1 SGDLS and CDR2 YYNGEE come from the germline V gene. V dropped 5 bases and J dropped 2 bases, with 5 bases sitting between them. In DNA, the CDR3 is TGTGCCAGCAGAGGAACTGGAAACACCATATATTTT. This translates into CASRGTGNTIYF.

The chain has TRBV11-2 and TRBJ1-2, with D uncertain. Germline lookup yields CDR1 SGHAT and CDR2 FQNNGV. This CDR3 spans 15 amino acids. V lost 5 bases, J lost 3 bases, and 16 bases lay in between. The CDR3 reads CASSASLLRHYGYTF. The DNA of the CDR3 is TGTGCCAGCAGCGCGAGCCTCCTGCGCCACTATGGCTACACCTTC.

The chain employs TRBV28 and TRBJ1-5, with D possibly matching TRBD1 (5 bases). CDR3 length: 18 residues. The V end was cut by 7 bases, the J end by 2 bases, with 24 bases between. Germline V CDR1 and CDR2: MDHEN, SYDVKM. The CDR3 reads CASTTLHKGRIGNQPQHF. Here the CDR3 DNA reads TGTGCCAGCACCACCTTGCACAAGGGGAGGATTGGCAATCAGCCCCAGCATTTT.

The CDR3 DNA reads as TGTGCCAGCAGCTCTAAAGGGGTGGGTTTGGCCAAAAACATTCAGTACTTC. This codes for CASSSKGVGLAKNIQYF. The J gene is TRBJ2-4, the V gene TRBV7-2; perhaps TRBD1 as D (5 bases). V was clipped by 4 bases and J by 1 base, with 17 bases between them. Germline values: CDR1 SGHTA, CDR2 FQGNSA. The CDR3 runs 17 residues.

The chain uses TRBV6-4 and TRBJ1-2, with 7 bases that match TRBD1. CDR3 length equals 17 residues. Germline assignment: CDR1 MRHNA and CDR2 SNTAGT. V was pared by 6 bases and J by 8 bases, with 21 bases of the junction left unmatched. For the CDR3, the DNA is TGTGCCAGCAGCGCCGAATTTACAGGGGTCGTCCCCCACGGCTACACCTTC. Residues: CASSAEFTGVVPHGYTF.

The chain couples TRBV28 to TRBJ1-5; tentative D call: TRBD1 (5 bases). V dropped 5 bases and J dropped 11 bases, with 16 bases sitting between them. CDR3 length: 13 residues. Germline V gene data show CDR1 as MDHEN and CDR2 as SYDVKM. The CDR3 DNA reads TGTGCCAGCAGTCCCCGGGACCCAGGGTCCCAGCATTTT. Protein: CASSPRDPGSQHF.

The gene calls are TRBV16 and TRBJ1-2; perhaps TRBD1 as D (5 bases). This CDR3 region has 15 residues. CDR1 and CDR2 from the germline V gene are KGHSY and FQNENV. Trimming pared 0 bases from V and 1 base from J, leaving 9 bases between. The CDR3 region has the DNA TGTGCCAGCAGCCAATCGGGGGGGGTTAACTATGGCTACACCTTC. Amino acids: CASSQSGGVNYGYTF. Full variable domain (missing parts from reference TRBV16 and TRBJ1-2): GEEVAQTPKHLVRGEGQKAKLYCAPIKGHSYVFWYQQVLKNEFKFLISFQNENVFDETGMPKERFSAKCLPNSPCSLEIQATKLEDSAVYFCASSQSGGVNYGYTFGSGTRLTVV.